The T cell receptor beta chain described here comes from a study of cytomegalovirus exposure and HLA in healthy donors. Study-wide findings and caveats: CMV serostatus was the sole immune exposure data available. Common viral pathogens (according to a later analysis) appeared linked to several of the most significant clusters. Most subjects' HLA-A and HLA-B alleles were reportedly predicted from TCR beta sequences. One cluster of highly shared sequence variants probably arose as a sequencing artifact.

Germline CDR1 is MNHNS and CDR2 is SASEGT. The CDR3 totals 15 residues. V shed 6 bases and J 5 bases; nucleotides not matched to a gene: 9. Primers for the PCR totalled 60 Vbeta and 13 Jbeta. Assay used: immunoSEQ multiplex PCR; TCRdb lists only in-frame clones, some missing. There are around 130,000 clones in the sample; 80% occur only once, and 1% lies in the top ten. Of note for this clone: What it binds is not known.

The sequencing sample was made of PBMCs. The chain uses TRBV6-1 and TRBJ1-2; 10 positions agree with TRBD1. This clonotype was obtained from a man in his forties or fifties in good health and CMV-seronegative. The CDR3 sequence is CASRTSDRGEYGYTF. The CDR3 nucleotides read TGTGCCAGCAGGACCTCGGACAGGGGGGAGTATGGCTACACCTTC.